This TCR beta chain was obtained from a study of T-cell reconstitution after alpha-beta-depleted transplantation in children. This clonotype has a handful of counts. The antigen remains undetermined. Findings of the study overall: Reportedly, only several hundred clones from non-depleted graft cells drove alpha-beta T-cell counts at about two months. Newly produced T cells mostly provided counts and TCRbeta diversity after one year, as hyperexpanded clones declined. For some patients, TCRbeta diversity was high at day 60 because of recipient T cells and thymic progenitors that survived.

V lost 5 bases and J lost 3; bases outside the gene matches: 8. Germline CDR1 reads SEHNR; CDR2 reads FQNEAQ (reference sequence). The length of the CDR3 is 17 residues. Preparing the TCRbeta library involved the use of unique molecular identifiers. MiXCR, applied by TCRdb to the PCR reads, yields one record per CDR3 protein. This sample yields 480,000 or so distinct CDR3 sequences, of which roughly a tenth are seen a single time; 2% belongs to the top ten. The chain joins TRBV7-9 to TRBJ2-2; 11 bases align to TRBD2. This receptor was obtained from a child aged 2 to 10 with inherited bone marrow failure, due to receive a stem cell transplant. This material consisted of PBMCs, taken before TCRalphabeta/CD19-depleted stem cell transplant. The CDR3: CASSTGLAETYTGELFF. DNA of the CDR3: TGTGCCAGCAGCACGGGACTAGCGGAGACGTACACCGGGGAGCTGTTTTTT. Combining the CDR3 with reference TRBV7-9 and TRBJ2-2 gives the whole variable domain DTGVSQNPRHKITKRGQNVTFRCDPISEHNRLYWYRQTLGQGPEFLTYFQNEAQLEKSRLLSDRFSAERPKGSFSTLEIQRTEQGDSAMYLCASSTGLAETYTGELFFGEGSRLTVL.